Listed here is a single T cell receptor beta chain. Its antigen is not identified. This sample was taken from a study of blood T cells in healthy people across ages. Study-level results: Roughly linear declines in TCR beta diversity per million T cells occurred with age.

The CDR3 length is 10 residues. Germline CDR1 is DFQATT and CDR2 is SNEGSKA (reference sequence). A sample-barcoded 5' primer and a J-beta primer mix were used in a second PCR of roughly 7 to 12 cycles. Every cDNA molecule carried a tag from a template-switch adaptor bearing 12 random nucleotides. TCRdb re-called the 5' RACE reads through MiXCR, storing one row per CDR3 protein. The data show about 1,000,000 distinct CDR3 sequences, around 45% seen once. This TCR was recovered from a woman in her fifties or sixties in good health. This chain joins TRBV20-1 and TRBJ2-5; D gene unclear. TRBJ2-7 explains the end of the DNA better; the J call may be wrong. Sequenced material: blood. The CDR3 spells CSAERGEQYF. In DNA form, the CDR3 reads TGCAGTGCTGAGAGAGGCGAGCAGTACTTC.